These T cell receptor beta chains were read from a single sample in a study of T-cell memory formation after mild COVID-19. TCRdb itself ran the 5' RACE reads through MiXCR, one entry per CDR3 protein. Among around 300,000 distinct CDR3 sequences, over 10% were seen once, and the ten largest hold around a fifth. Sequences were obtained from PBMCs or a T cell subset sorted from them (not recorded which). The source is a young man who had mild COVID-19 (a few samples of this study predate the infection). Cell type and time point are not known. The CDR3 runs from the conserved cysteine through the conserved F or W. A D gene is named only where the DNA matches it firmly. Where a row states a size, it is once, few, many or the class of an expanded clone; other rows omit it.

J,V,D,size,CDR3,DNA
TRBJ2-1,TRBV20-1,TRBD2,NA,CSVWTSGGYNEQFF,TGCAGTGTTTGGACTAGCGGGGGTTACAATGAGCAGTTCTTC
TRBJ2-3,TRBV20-1,TRBD2,few,CSARPSGATDTQYF,TGCAGTGCTAGGCCTAGCGGGGCCACAGATACGCAGTATTTT
TRBJ1-5,TRBV5-4,NA,NA,CANSIGNQPQHF,TGTGCCAACAGTATTGGCAATCAGCCCCAGCATTTT
TRBJ2-3,TRBV3-1,TRBD1,NA,CASSQEWGTGPDTQYF,TGTGCCAGCAGCCAAGAATGGGGGACAGGACCAGATACGCAGTATTTT
TRBJ2-5,TRBV20-1,NA,NA,CSAHVPDYTLPETQYF,TGCAGTGCTCACGTCCCGGACTATACCTTACCGGAGACCCAGTACTTC
TRBJ1-3,TRBV3-1,NA,few,CATAEAASGNTIYF,TGTGCCACCGCGGAAGCGGCCTCTGGAAACACCATATATTTT
TRBJ1-2,TRBV20-1,TRBD1,few,CSARDRGRESGYTF,TGCAGTGCTAGAGACAGGGGGCGCGAGTCCGGCTACACCTTC
TRBJ2-5,TRBV10-3,NA,many,CAISGVVGETQYF,TGTGCCATCAGTGGGGTCGTAGGAGAGACCCAGTACTTC
TRBJ2-5,TRBV5-6,NA,NA,CASSPWVLARETQYF,TGTGCCAGCAGCCCGTGGGTGCTAGCTCGTGAGACCCAGTACTTC
TRBJ2-2,TRBV4-3,NA,many,CASSPGGQFTGELFF,TGCGCCAGCAGCCCGGGCGGACAGTTCACCGGGGAGCTGTTTTTT
TRBJ1-4,TRBV12-3/TRBV12-4,NA,NA,CASSPRGAHRGNEKLFF,TGTGCCAGCAGCCCGAGGGGGGCCCACCGGGGTAATGAAAAACTGTTTTTT
TRBJ2-3,TRBV20-1,NA,NA,CSARGTTVDTQYF,TGCAGTGCTAGAGGGACTACGGTAGATACGCAGTATTTT
TRBJ2-2,TRBV7-9,NA,NA,CASSISGQPNTGELFF,TGTGCCAGCAGCATATCAGGACAGCCGAACACCGGGGAGCTGTTTTTT
TRBJ2-5,TRBV7-9,NA,NA,CASSLTPGETQYF,TGTGCCAGCAGCTTGACCCCCGGGGAGACCCAGTACTTC
TRBJ2-7,TRBV29-1,NA,few,CSVESLEPYEQYF,TGCAGCGTTGAATCCCTAGAACCCTACGAGCAGTACTTC
TRBJ1-5,TRBV7-8,NA,NA,CASRPTEEGYSNQPQHF,TGTGCCAGCAGGCCGACAGAAGAGGGATATAGCAATCAGCCCCAGCATTTT